The sequence of this TCR beta chain was determined in a study of blood T cell repertoires in COVID-19. Study details: The origin of the acute and convalescent COVID-19 samples was the United States, Italy and Spain.

Everyone who took part was roughly 18 to 89 years old, and they came from over 20 US areas. Measured with immunoSEQ multiplex PCR; TCRdb has only the in-frame clones, and not every one. This table holds around 230,000 clones, roughly 89% found once. This CDR3 comprises 15 residues. V shed 4 bases, J shed 7 bases, and the junction held 8 bases outside the gene matches. CDR1 and CDR2 from the germline V gene are LGHDT and YNNKEL (reference sequence). V is TRBV3-1 (or the pseudogene TRBV3-2) and J is TRBJ2-5; 11 positions agree with TRBD2. This receptor was obtained from a man aged 18 to 29 with acute COVID-19. The specimen sequenced was PBMCs or T cells enriched from blood (not recorded which). Written as DNA, the CDR3 is TGTGCCAGCAGCCCCCAGTTAGCGGGAGGGTGGACCCAGTACTTC. Translated: CASSPQLAGGWTQYF.